This T cell receptor (beta chain) was documented in a study of cytomegalovirus exposure and HLA in healthy donors. Study results and limitations: Published work reported that the classifier diagnosed cytomegalovirus status with high specificity and sensitivity. The tendency of first-cohort TCR clusters to co-occur in the 90 to 150 validation repertoires was the finding of a later analysis.

Germline V gene lookup returns CDR1 KGHSH and CDR2 LQKENI. The V and J ends lost 4 bases and 6 bases, in that order; junction bases with no gene match: 8. The CDR3 covers 15 residues. Comments on this clone: Its antigen remains unknown.

The assay was immunoSEQ multiplex PCR, and TCRdb's table has in-frame clones only and misses some. The data contain 250,000 to 400,000 clones, roughly 88% of them seen just once; the ten biggest clones take up around 1%. This receptor was obtained from a man aged 30 to 45 in good health and CMV-seronegative. The chain joins TRBV18 to TRBJ2-2; 7 nucleotides match TRBD2. The sequencing input was PBMCs. The CDR3, as DNA: TGTGCCAGCTCACGAAGCGGGGAAGTCGCCGGGGAGCTGTTTTTT. It encodes CASSRSGEVAGELFF.